This T cell receptor (beta chain) came from a study of beta chain features in type 1 diabetes. What was sequenced were expressed TCRB transcripts, since all of the isolated RNA had been reverse transcribed. Clones were sequenced by immunoSEQ multiplex PCR, and TCRdb holds only the in-frame ones, with some missing. The sample holds about 360,000 clones, approximately 12% seen once. Germline V gene sequence: CDR1 MNHEY, CDR2 SMNVEV (reference sequence). The CDR3 has 16 residues. Trimming took 6 bases from V and 3 from J, leaving 15 bases between them. Sequenced input: naive CD4+ T cells from blood. The chain employs TRBV27 and TRBJ1-6; D is unclear. The sequence was obtained from a young man in good health. CDR3 sequence (DNA): TGTGCCAGCAGCCTTCGTAGAGAACGCTATAATTCACCCCTCCACTTT. Amino acid sequence: CASSLRRERYNSPLHF.